Listed here are 11 T cell receptor beta chains from one sample, sequenced in a study of technical replicates of blood from several donors. Profiling relied on immunoSEQ multiplex PCR, and the TCRdb table lists in-frame clones only, not all of them. The sample lists more than 70,000 clones; 92% were seen once. The sequenced sample was T cells isolated from PBMCs. The receptors originated from a human donor in good health.

The genes are TRBV2 and TRBJ2-7, with 7 bases lining up with TRBD1. Germline loops: CDR1 SNHLY, CDR2 FYNNEI. V lost 5 bases to trimming and J lost 0 bases; unmatched junction nucleotides: 4. CDR3 length: 14 residues. CDR3 DNA: TGTGCCAGCAGTCTACAGGGGAGCTCCTACGAGCAGTACTTC. This codes for CASSLQGSSYEQYF.

V gene TRBV19 combines with J gene TRBJ1-1; 7 bases map to TRBD1. This CDR3 contains 15 residues. V gave up 3 bases and J gave up 6 bases; unmatched junction bases: 10. Germline-derived CDR1 and CDR2 are LNHDA and SQIVND (reference sequence). CDR3: CASSMSRGRGAEAFF. CDR3 nucleotides: TGTGCCAGTAGTATGAGTAGGGGGCGAGGCGCTGAAGCTTTCTTT.

V usage is TRBV7-9 and J usage is TRBJ1-4; maybe TRBD1 (5 bases). Trimming removed 10 bases at V and 6 bases at J, with 21 bases between. CDR1 and CDR2 (germline): SEHNR, FQNEAQ (reference sequence). The CDR3 is 15 residues long. Written as DNA, the CDR3 is TGTGCCACCTCCTTGGTGGGGGAGGTTGATGAAAAACTGTTTTTT. Translation: CATSLVGEVDEKLFF.

The chain recombines TRBV7-2 with TRBJ1-1; D perhaps matches TRBD1 (5 bases). Germline V gene lookup returns CDR1 SGHTA and CDR2 FQGNSA. This CDR3 region has 16 residues. The germline V and J ends were trimmed by 4 bases and 4 bases, with 19 bases remaining between them. CDR3 in amino acids: CASSYRTGDVGTEAFF. In DNA form, the CDR3 reads TGTGCCAGCAGCTACCGCACGGGGGACGTGGGCACTGAAGCTTTCTTT.

The chain couples TRBV6-1 to TRBJ2-1; TRBD1 aligns across 7 bases. Germline-derived CDR1 and CDR2 are MNHNS and SASEGT. The CDR3 spans 16 residues. V trimming: 4 bases; J trimming: 0 bases; junction bases outside the gene matches: 6. The CDR3 sequence: CASSADRALSYNEQFF. The CDR3 bases are TGTGCCAGCAGTGCAGACAGGGCCCTCTCCTACAATGAGCAGTTCTTC.

The rearrangement links TRBV5-5 to TRBJ2-1; 9 bases fit TRBD2. The germline V gene has CDR1 SGHKS and CDR2 YYEKEE (reference sequence). Trimming at V came to 4 bases and at J to 2 bases, leaving 1 base not matched to a gene. The CDR3 runs to 14 residues. The CDR3 loop is CASSRGGAYNEQFF. Written as DNA, the CDR3 is TGTGCCAGCAGCCGCGGGGGGGCCTACAATGAGCAGTTCTTC.

V is TRBV5-6 and J is TRBJ1-1; possibly TRBD1 for D (6 bases). This CDR3 has 14 amino acids. Between the trimmed V and J ends, which lost 0 bases and 5 bases, there was a span of 11 bases. The V gene's germline CDR1 is SGHDT and CDR2 YYEEEE. This CDR3 is CASSLADSWTEAFF. CDR3 nucleotides: TGTGCCAGCAGCTTGGCGGACAGCTGGACTGAAGCTTTCTTT.

J is TRBJ1-6 and V is TRBV2; D not resolved. Trimming removed 4 bases at V and 8 bases at J, with 15 bases between. In germline, CDR1 is SNHLY, CDR2 FYNNEI. CDR3 length equals 15 residues. This chain's CDR3 is CASSVSQSGHSPLHF. The CDR3 DNA sequence: TGTGCCAGCAGTGTCTCCCAGAGCGGTCATTCACCCCTCCACTTT. Using reference TRBV2 and TRBJ1-6 for the parts outside the CDR3, the full variable domain is EPEVTQTPSHQVTQMGQEVILRCVPISNHLYFYWYRQILGQKVEFLVSFYNNEISEKSEIFDDQFSVERPDGSNFTLKIRSTKLEDSAMYFCASSVSQSGHSPLHFGNGTRLTVT.

The chain employs TRBV10-3 and TRBJ1-5, with 9 bases lining up with TRBD1. Germline V gene lookup returns CDR1 ENHRY and CDR2 SYGVKD. Losses at the gene ends were 10 bases for V and 4 bases for J; bases not matched to a gene: 5. The CDR3 contains 13 residues. In DNA form, the CDR3 reads TGTGCCACGAGGGACAGGGTGAATCAGCCCCAGCATTTT. Its translation is CATRDRVNQPQHF.

The genes are TRBV28 and TRBJ1-1, with 7 positions matching TRBD1. After removal of 8 bases from V and 3 bases from J, the junction contained 9 bases not matched to a gene. CDR1 and CDR2 from the germline V gene are MDHEN and SYDVKM. The CDR3 extends over 14 amino acids. The CDR3 spells CASASGDRYTEAFF. In nucleotides, the CDR3 is TGTGCCAGCGCCTCAGGGGACAGATACACTGAAGCTTTCTTT.

This clone occurred once. V and J are TRBV18 and TRBJ1-1; TRBD1 aligns across 8 bases. The junction had 10 bases not matched to a gene; V was cut back by 1 base and J by 6 bases. This CDR3 is 16 amino acids long. Germline CDR1 and CDR2: KGHSH and LQKENI. CDR3 protein: CASSPQTPVDRAEAFF. The CDR3, as DNA: TGTGCCAGCTCACCACAAACCCCGGTGGACAGGGCTGAAGCTTTCTTT.